The source of this TCR beta chain is a study of cytomegalovirus exposure and HLA in healthy donors. Regarding the study as a whole: It was 150 to 200 TCR beta chains that were listed as cytomegalovirus-associated. A later analysis found first-cohort TCR clusters tended to co-occur in the 90 to 150 validation repertoires. For most TCR sequences rarity was the rule, although some public TCRs occurred in many donors. In vitro data verified a few CMV-associated chains as specific for CMV antigens.

Trimming cost V 5 bases and J 7 bases, with 12 bases left between them. The germline gives CDR1 MGHRA, CDR2 YSYEKL. CDR3 length equals 12 residues. The assay was immunoSEQ multiplex PCR, and TCRdb's table has in-frame clones only and misses some. The top ten hold 1.2% of the sample, which has roughly 330,000 clones, about 85% seen once. Note on this clone: The antigen is not known.

The receptor was isolated from a woman aged 25 to 45 in good health and CMV-seropositive. This sequence joins TRBV4-1 and TRBJ2-7; no definite D call. Sequencing input: PBMCs. CDR3 region: CASSGIGREQYF. The DNA of the CDR3 is TGCGCCAGCAGCGGAATAGGGCGTGAGCAGTACTTC.